This passage covers 22 T cell receptor beta chains from one sample sequenced in a study of Ad26.COV2.S vaccination and SARS-CoV-2 variants. Profiling relied on immunoSEQ multiplex PCR, and the TCRdb table lists in-frame clones only, not all of them. This table has over 400,000 clones, 75% to 90% appearing once. Stated treatment: roughly 19 received Ad26.COV2.S at low or high dose, single or two shots; five or six received placebo; per-sample allocation not given. Sampling was performed 63 days after the first vaccine or placebo injection. The source was peripheral blood, collected in a trial of Ad26.COV2.S vaccine versus placebo. All receptors come from a person between 18 and 65 years old who received the Ad26.COV2.S COVID-19 vaccine or a placebo.

The gene calls are TRBV2 and TRBJ2-1; 7 nucleotides align to TRBD1. V lost 5 bases, J lost 13 bases, and 14 bases stayed unmatched. Germline CDR1 is SNHLY and CDR2 is FYNNEI. The CDR3 covers 14 residues. CDR3 bases: TGTGCCAGCAGTAACCGGGACAGTTCTGTTCGTCAGTTCTTC. It yields the protein CASSNRDSSVRQFF.

This clone was counted only a few times. The CDR3 sequence is CASSQDGGQGYEQYF. The CDR3 region has the DNA TGTGCCAGCAGCCAAGATGGGGGACAGGGCTACGAGCAGTACTTC. J is TRBJ2-7 and V is TRBV4-2; 9 nucleotides match TRBD1. J was trimmed by 3 bases and V by 0 bases; bases with no gene match: 3. Germline V CDR1 and CDR2: LGHNA, YNFKEQ. There are 15 residues in the CDR3.

The chain carries TRBV6-1 and TRBJ2-1; TRBD2 agrees at 9 bases. Per germline, CDR1 MNHNS and CDR2 SASEGT. The length of the CDR3 is 15 residues. With V trimmed by 3 bases and J by 5 bases, 5 bases remained unmatched. The CDR3 is CASSEAGGRHNEQFF. Here the CDR3 DNA reads TGTGCCAGCAGTGAGGCGGGAGGGAGACACAATGAGCAGTTCTTC.

This clone has only one observation. The J gene is TRBJ1-1, the V gene TRBV3-1 (or the pseudogene TRBV3-2); D is unclear. Germline values: CDR1 LGHDT, CDR2 YNNKEL (reference sequence). Deletions cut 8 bases from V and 4 bases from J, with 14 bases between. The CDR3 has 13 amino acids. The CDR3 is CASSQWTSTEAFF. The CDR3 coding sequence is TGTGCCAGCTCCCAGTGGACGAGCACTGAAGCTTTCTTT.

This sequence joins TRBV9 and TRBJ2-1; 9 nucleotides align to TRBD2. V lost 7 bases to trimming and J lost 3 bases; unmatched junction nucleotides: 8. In germline, CDR1 is SGDLS, CDR2 YYNGEE. This CDR3 has 15 residues. Here the CDR3 reads CASSRASGVYNEQFF. The CDR3, as DNA: TGTGCCAGCTCCCGCGCTAGCGGGGTCTACAATGAGCAGTTCTTC.

The V call is TRBV5-1, the J call TRBJ2-4, with D possibly being TRBD1 (6 bases). The germline V and J ends were trimmed by 0 bases and 0 bases, with 10 bases remaining between them. This CDR3 region has 16 residues. Germline V lookup: CDR1 SGHRS, CDR2 YFSETQ. This CDR3 is CASSLGIQGAKNIQYF. The CDR3 nucleotides read TGCGCCAGCAGCTTGGGCATACAGGGAGCCAAAAACATTCAGTACTTC.

The gene calls are TRBV5-6 and TRBJ2-7; 9 nucleotides line up with TRBD2. This CDR3 has 18 amino acids. Germline CDR1 reads SGHDT; CDR2 reads YYEEEE. V lost 4 bases and J lost 0; bases outside the gene matches: 14. CDR3: CASSPAGLAGNFSYEQYV. The CDR3 DNA reads TGTGCCAGCAGCCCTGCTGGGCTAGCGGGAAATTTCTCCTACGAGCAGTACGTC.

The genes are TRBV29-1 and TRBJ2-1, with D possibly being TRBD1 (6 bases). Germline values: CDR1 SQVTM, CDR2 ANQGSEA. Deletions cut 6 bases from V and 10 bases from J, with 13 bases between. The CDR3 spans 11 residues. In nucleotides, the CDR3 is TGCAGCGTGGACCCAGGGGACGAGCAGTTCTTC. Its translation: CSVDPGDEQFF.

The chain joins TRBV6-5 to TRBJ1-1; D remains unclear. The CDR3 runs 15 residues. In germline, CDR1 is MNHEY, CDR2 SVGAGI. Trimming removed 8 bases at V and 1 base at J, with 17 bases between. CDR3 region: CASGLMGWANTEAFF. Here the CDR3 DNA reads TGTGCCAGCGGCCTCATGGGCTGGGCGAACACTGAAGCTTTCTTT.

V and J are TRBV4-3 and TRBJ1-3, with D possibly being TRBD1 (5 bases). The CDR3 has 17 amino acids. V lost 0 bases, J lost 0 bases, and 12 bases lay in between. Germline V CDR1 and CDR2: LGHNA, YSLEER. For the CDR3, the DNA is TGCGCCAGCAGCCAAGACTACAGACAGAGCTCTGGAAACACCATATATTTT. It codes for CASSQDYRQSSGNTIYF.

This clone was recorded once. The V and J genes are TRBV24-1 and TRBJ2-4; weak D call: TRBD1 (5 bases). The CDR3 loop spans 14 amino acids. V lost 2 bases to trimming and J lost 8 bases, with 12 bases between them. CDR1 and CDR2 from the germline V gene are KGHDR and SFDVKD. The CDR3 DNA follows: TGTGCCACCAGTGATTCAGGGATAAGGGACATTCAGTACTTC. It yields the protein CATSDSGIRDIQYF.

Written as DNA, the CDR3 is TGTGCCAGCACCGGACTCGTGCTAGCGGGAGATGAGCAGTTCTTC. It is translated as CASTGLVLAGDEQFF. This chain connects TRBV7-9 to TRBJ2-1, with TRBD2 matching 10 bases. Germline V gives CDR1 SEHNR, CDR2 FQNEAQ (reference sequence). The CDR3 is made up of 15 amino acids. V lost 7 bases, J lost 8 bases, and 11 bases stayed unmatched.

The genes are TRBV7-2 and TRBJ1-4; D is undetermined. Trimming removed 1 base at V and 8 bases at J, with 14 bases between. The germline V gene has CDR1 SGHTA and CDR2 FQGNSA. The CDR3 length is 15 residues. The CDR3 is CASSLVPVTEEKLFF. The CDR3 region has the DNA TGTGCCAGCAGCTTAGTTCCCGTAACGGAGGAAAAACTGTTTTTT. The full variable domain, its missing parts supplied by reference TRBV7-2 and TRBJ1-4, is GAGVSQSPSNKVTEKGKDVELRCDPISGHTALYWYRQSLGQGLEFLIYFQGNSAPDKSGLPSDRFSAERTGGSVSTLTIQRTQQEDSAVYLCASSLVPVTEEKLFFGSGTQLSVL.

The V gene is TRBV16, the J gene TRBJ2-7; D remains unclear. The CDR3 is 14 residues long. CDR1 and CDR2 (germline): KGHSY, FQNENV. V lost 3 bases and J 2 bases, leaving 11 bases between the germline ends. CDR3 DNA: TGTGCCAGCAGCCACCACAGATACCCCTACGAGCAGTACGTC. Translated: CASSHHRYPYEQYV.

J is TRBJ2-7 and V is TRBV3-1 (or the pseudogene TRBV3-2); 10 bases agree with TRBD1. V shed 4 bases and J 7 bases; nucleotides not matched to a gene: 7. This CDR3 has 14 amino acids. The germline V gene has CDR1 LGHDT and CDR2 YNNKEL (reference sequence). The CDR3 spells CASSPWDRGEEQYV. DNA for the CDR3: TGTGCCAGCAGCCCCTGGGACAGGGGTGAAGAGCAGTACGTC.

V usage is TRBV7-9 and J usage is TRBJ1-4; D call uncertain. Germline V gene data show CDR1 as SEHNR and CDR2 as FQNEAQ (reference sequence). This CDR3 comprises 14 residues. Trimming pared 1 base from V and 4 bases from J, leaving 7 bases between. The CDR3 DNA sequence: TGTGCCAGCAGCTTAGTGGGAGATAATGAAAAACTGTTTTTT. Translated, it gives CASSLVGDNEKLFF.

This chain connects TRBV7-9 to TRBJ2-2; D is tentatively TRBD1 or TRBD2 (5 bases each). In germline, CDR1 is SEHNR, CDR2 FQNEAQ (reference sequence). This CDR3 is built from 15 residues. V shed 1 base and J shed 7 bases, with 13 bases lying between them. Written as DNA, the CDR3 is TGTGCCAGCAGCTTAGTTCGGGGCCAGGTCGGGGAGCTGTTTTTT. Amino acid sequence: CASSLVRGQVGELFF.

The chain has TRBV27 and TRBJ1-2; 8 bases match TRBD1. Germline CDR1 MNHEY, CDR2 SMNVEV (reference sequence). This CDR3 region has 15 residues. V lost 5 bases to trimming and J lost 1 base; unmatched junction nucleotides: 6. In nucleotides, the CDR3 is TGTGCCAGCAGTCAGACAGGGGACCTTAACTATGGCTACACCTTC. It specifies CASSQTGDLNYGYTF.

This clone was counted once. The chain carries TRBV7-6 and TRBJ2-1; tentatively, D is TRBD2 (6 bases). Between the trimmed V and J ends, which lost 4 bases and 12 bases, there was a span of 19 bases. The CDR3 covers 14 residues. CDR1 and CDR2 (germline): SGHVS, FNYEAQ. The CDR3 sequence is CASSSGAGPRRQFF. The DNA for the CDR3 is TGTGCCAGCAGCTCCGGGGCGGGGCCCCGGCGGCAGTTCTTC.

The gene calls are TRBV27 and TRBJ1-2; D gene unclear. CDR3 length: 15 residues. Trimming shortened V by 5 bases and J by 4 bases, and 17 bases separated the two germline ends. Germline assignment: CDR1 MNHEY and CDR2 SMNVEV (reference sequence). As DNA, the CDR3 is TGTGCCAGCAGTCCCACAACCCATATGATCTATGGCTACACCTTC. The encoded protein is CASSPTTHMIYGYTF.

V usage is TRBV6-2 or TRBV6-3 and J usage is TRBJ2-1, with a tentative D call TRBD1 (6 bases). CDR3 length: 15 amino acids. Germline V gene sequence: CDR1 MNHEY, CDR2 SVGEGT. V was trimmed by 2 bases and J by 1 base, leaving 9 bases between them. DNA of the CDR3: TGTGCCAGCAGTTACACGAGGGGGTCCTACAATGAGCAGTTCTTC. Translating it yields CASSYTRGSYNEQFF.

The rearrangement uses TRBV28 and TRBJ1-6; 11 bases are shared with TRBD1. Trimming took 5 bases from V and 0 from J; bases not matched to a gene: 3. Germline assignment: CDR1 MDHEN and CDR2 SYDVKM. The CDR3 is made up of 17 amino acids. The CDR3 spells CASSPGTGGSYNSPLHF. The CDR3 DNA reads TGTGCCAGCAGTCCTGGGACAGGGGGCTCCTATAATTCACCCCTCCACTTT.